The sequence of this T cell receptor (beta chain) was determined in a study of regulatory T cells in long-lasting Graves disease. The authors built TCR beta libraries using iRepertoire HTBI primers and Arm-PCR of CDR3 regions. TCRdb ran MiXCR on the multiplex PCR reads and lists one entry per CDR3 protein. The sample contains some 320,000 distinct CDR3 sequences, roughly 18% of which appear only once. This clonotype was picked up many times. Time point: newly diagnosed GD, antithyroid drugs for less than 3 months. The TCR library was made from RNA extracted from PBMCs. Patient provenance is recorded as an endocrinology department in Xi'an, China. This CDR3 has 15 residues. V lost 5 bases and J lost 4; bases outside the gene matches: 3.

The material was peripheral blood mononuclear cells (PBMCs), obtained at new diagnosis, from a patient treated with antithyroid drugs. This TCR derives from a female donor with Graves disease. V is TRBV12-3 or TRBV12-4 and J is TRBJ2-1; 12 bases align to TRBD2. The CDR3 coding sequence is TGTGCCAGCAGTAGACTAGCGGGAGTATACAATGAGCAGTTCTTC. Translated, it gives CASSRLAGVYNEQFF.